This T cell receptor (beta chain) appears in the sequencing data of a study of regulatory T cells in long-lasting Graves disease. The table lists this clonotype with a few counts. Time point indicated: persistent/refractory GD, antithyroid drugs over 5 years with positive TRAb. Extracted RNA from PBMCs served as the source of the TCR library. Libraries of TCR beta came from iRepertoire HTBI primers plus Arm-PCR of CDR3 regions. TCRdb independently ran MiXCR on the multiplex PCR reads; one entry per CDR3 protein. The sample consists of about 420,000 distinct CDR3 sequences, around a quarter of them appearing once. CDR3 length: 14 amino acids. Germline V gene lookup returns CDR1 SEHNR and CDR2 FQNEAQ (reference sequence). The V end lost 8 bases, the J end lost 2 bases, and 16 bases lay between the germline ends.

The chain is built from TRBV7-9 and TRBJ2-7; D possibly corresponds to TRBD1 (6 bases). This receptor was identified in a female donor with Graves disease. This sample comprised peripheral blood mononuclear cells (PBMCs), obtained when the disease was refractory, from a patient treated with antithyroid drugs. The CDR3 sequence is CASVRGGDAYEQYF. The DNA for the CDR3 is TGTGCCAGCGTGCGTGGGGGCGATGCCTACGAGCAGTACTTC.